The 27 T cell receptor beta chains listed next were all sequenced from one sample in a study of blood T cell repertoires in COVID-19. Profiling relied on immunoSEQ multiplex PCR, and the TCRdb table lists in-frame clones only, not all of them. The sample has approximately 200,000 clones; 88% are singletons. The specimen was peripheral blood. These receptors all come from a man between 18 and 29 years old with active or convalescent COVID-19.

This chain joins TRBV11-3 and TRBJ2-2; no clear D gene. The V end lost 1 base, the J end lost 4 bases, and 10 bases lay between the germline ends. The CDR3 totals 15 residues. Looked up from germline, CDR1 is SGHNT and CDR2 is YENEEA. In nucleotides, the CDR3 is TGTGCCAGCAGCTTAGGCCGGGTTATCACCGGGGAGCTGTTTTTT. It translates to CASSLGRVITGELFF.

The chain combines TRBV6-5 with TRBJ1-1; weak D call: TRBD1 (5 bases). This CDR3 has 14 residues. V lost 2 bases and J 1 base, leaving 8 bases between the germline ends. In germline, CDR1 is MNHEY, CDR2 SVGAGI. The CDR3 coding sequence is TGTGCCAGCAGTTACGGGGCAGGGAACACTGAAGCTTTCTTT. Protein: CASSYGAGNTEAFF.

The gene calls are TRBV4-1 and TRBJ1-4; D is unresolved. Between the trimmed V and J ends, which lost 0 bases and 4 bases, there was a span of 9 bases. The CDR3 extends over 15 amino acids. Germline V gene sequence: CDR1 MGHRA, CDR2 YSYEKL. In DNA form, the CDR3 reads TGCGCCAGCAGCCAAGAACGGCGGGGTAATGAAAAACTGTTTTTT. Translating gives CASSQERRGNEKLFF.

The chain has TRBV5-1 and TRBJ1-1; tentative D call: TRBD1 (6 bases). The V and J ends lost 5 bases and 1 base respectively, with 12 bases between them. CDR1 and CDR2 (germline): SGHRS, YFSETQ. The CDR3 spans 14 residues. CDR3 sequence (DNA): TGCGCCAGCAGTGATCAGGGGCGGAACACTGAAGCTTTCTTT. Translated: CASSDQGRNTEAFF.

The genes are TRBV25-1 and TRBJ2-6; the D gene is possibly TRBD1 (6 bases). The CDR3 runs to 14 residues. Deletions cut 4 bases from V and 3 bases from J, with 7 bases between. The germline V gene encodes CDR1 MGHDK and CDR2 SYGVNS. The DNA for the CDR3 is TGTGCCAGCAGTGTGACAGGTGGGGCCAACGTCCTGACTTTC. Its protein product is CASSVTGGANVLTF.

J is TRBJ2-1 and V is TRBV4-2; D uncertain. There are 15 residues in the CDR3. The V and J ends lost 0 bases and 5 bases respectively, with 11 bases between them. Germline V lookup: CDR1 LGHNA, CDR2 YNFKEQ. CDR3 bases: TGTGCCAGCAGCCAAGAGTCTAGGCGCGACAATGAGCAGTTCTTC. It codes for CASSQESRRDNEQFF.

This clone was picked up a small number of times. V and J are TRBV4-2 and TRBJ2-2; D is ambiguous. The germline V and J ends were trimmed by 0 bases and 6 bases, with 11 bases remaining between them. From germline, CDR1 is LGHNA and CDR2 YNFKEQ. The CDR3 sequence is 15 residues long. CDR3 loop: CASSQEQSVAGELFF. The CDR3 region has the DNA TGTGCCAGCAGCCAAGAACAGTCCGTTGCCGGGGAGCTGTTTTTT.

The chain has TRBV15 and TRBJ1-4; D is undetermined. The CDR3 sequence is 13 residues long. V dropped 6 bases and J dropped 3 bases, with 8 bases sitting between them. CDR1 LNHNV and CDR2 YYDKDF come from the germline V gene (reference sequence). DNA of the CDR3: TGTGCCACCAGTTCCGCAGCTAATGAAAAACTGTTTTTT. This encodes CATSSAANEKLFF.

Only one count was recorded for this clone. This rearrangement joins TRBV4-2 to TRBJ1-1; 7 bases agree with TRBD1. With 4 bases clipped from V and 7 bases from J, the junction kept 9 bases outside the gene matches. Per the germline V gene, CDR1 is LGHNA and CDR2 is YNFKEQ. This CDR3 comprises 14 residues. Here the CDR3 reads CASSLTGTEGEAFF. CDR3 coding DNA: TGTGCCAGCAGCCTGACTGGGACAGAAGGTGAAGCTTTCTTT.

This rearrangement joins TRBV7-2 to TRBJ1-2, with D perhaps TRBD1 (6 bases). This CDR3 spans 14 amino acids. With 2 bases removed from V and 10 bases from J, the gap between germline ends came to 17 bases. The germline CDR1 and CDR2 sequences are SGHTA and FQGNSA. CDR3 nucleotides: TGTGCCAGCAGCTTAACCGGGACACCCGCCCTCTACACCTTC. As protein: CASSLTGTPALYTF.

The chain joins TRBV11-2 to TRBJ2-3; weak D call: TRBD2 (6 bases). There are 17 residues in the CDR3. Trimming left V 5 bases short and J 0 bases short, with 18 bases between. From germline, CDR1 is SGHAT and CDR2 FQNNGV. CDR3 DNA sequence: TGTGCCAGCAGCCCTGGGCAGGGCGGGACCAGCACAGATACGCAGTATTTT. Residues: CASSPGQGGTSTDTQYF.

The chain is built from TRBV5-5 and TRBJ1-2, with D tentatively TRBD1 (6 bases). Germline V gene data show CDR1 as SGHKS and CDR2 as YYEKEE (reference sequence). V lost 1 base to trimming and J lost 3 bases, with 19 bases between them. The CDR3 extends over 17 amino acids. Here the CDR3 DNA reads TGTGCCAGCAGCTTGATGGGCGGTCGGACAGAGGACTATGGCTACACCTTC. It codes for CASSLMGGRTEDYGYTF.

The chain recombines TRBV9 with TRBJ1-3; D gene ambiguous. V was trimmed by 0 bases and J by 0 bases, leaving 13 bases between them. In germline, CDR1 is SGDLS, CDR2 YYNGEE. The length of the CDR3 is 17 residues. The chain's CDR3 is CASSVGASGLSGNTIYF. The CDR3 DNA is TGTGCCAGCAGCGTAGGGGCGTCAGGCCTCTCTGGAAACACCATATATTTT.

The J gene is TRBJ2-2, the V gene TRBV25-1, with 10 nucleotides matching TRBD2. The CDR3 is 14 residues long. The junction had 1 base not matched to a gene; V was cut back by 3 bases and J by 6 bases. The V gene's germline CDR1 is MGHDK and CDR2 SYGVNS. DNA for the CDR3: TGTGCCAGCAGTGACAGCGGGAGGGCCGGGGAGCTGTTTTTT. Its protein product is CASSDSGRAGELFF.

This clone was recorded a few times. This rearrangement joins TRBV5-6 to TRBJ1-3; the match to TRBD1 covers 8 bases. The germline CDR1 and CDR2 sequences are SGHDT and YYEEEE. V was clipped by 6 bases and J by 4 bases; unmatched bases: 9. This CDR3 contains 15 residues. CDR3 nucleotides: TGTGCCAGCAACACATGGACAGGGCGCGGAAACACCATATATTTT. Residues: CASNTWTGRGNTIYF.

This chain uses TRBV21-1 with TRBJ1-5; TRBD1 is taken as the D call from the table, unchecked against the DNA. TRBV21-1 is marked as a pseudogene. The CDR3 is 16 amino acids. The CDR3 sequence is CASSENQGRDQRPQHF. CDR3 nucleotide sequence: TGTGCCAGCAGCGAAAACCAGGGCAGGGATCAGCGGCCCCAGCATTTT.

This clone was seen just once. V is TRBV9 and J is TRBJ1-1; possibly TRBD1 for D (5 bases). Germline CDR1 and CDR2: SGDLS and YYNGEE. Trimming cost V 0 bases and J 3 bases, with 9 bases left between them. The CDR3 extends over 14 amino acids. The CDR3 is CASSVVSRDTEAFF. The CDR3, as DNA: TGTGCCAGCAGCGTAGTATCCAGGGACACTGAAGCTTTCTTT.

CDR3 residues: CASSYPRTRNQPQHF. CDR3 nucleotide sequence: TGTGCCAGCAGTTACCCCAGGACTAGGAATCAGCCCCAGCATTTT. The J gene is TRBJ1-5, the V gene TRBV6-2 or TRBV6-3, with no clear D. Germline V CDR1 and CDR2: MNHEY, SVGEGT. The ends were cut back, 2 bases at V and 4 bases at J, with 12 bases in the middle. The CDR3 sequence is 15 residues long.

The chain carries TRBV19 and TRBJ1-1; 7 bases are a match to TRBD1. V shed 4 bases, J shed 6 bases, and the junction held 8 bases outside the gene matches. The CDR3 runs to 14 residues. Germline V gives CDR1 LNHDA, CDR2 SQIVND (reference sequence). The CDR3 loop reads CASSTRQGLAEAFF. The CDR3 coding sequence is TGTGCCAGTAGTACAAGACAGGGTTTGGCTGAAGCTTTCTTT.

V and J are TRBV28 and TRBJ2-7; possible D gene TRBD1, 5 bases. Germline V gives CDR1 MDHEN, CDR2 SYDVKM. The V end lost 3 bases, the J end lost 4 bases, and 16 bases lay between the germline ends. This CDR3 comprises 15 residues. CDR3 coding DNA: TGTGCCAGCAGTTTTATGGGTGGGGCGCCTTACGAGCAGTACTTC. Residues: CASSFMGGAPYEQYF.

The chain uses TRBV6-6 and TRBJ2-5; 11 nucleotides agree with TRBD2. The CDR3 sequence is 15 residues long. The germline V gene has CDR1 MNHNY and CDR2 SVGAGI (reference sequence). J gave up 5 bases and V 4 bases, and 6 bases lay outside the gene matches. CDR3 bases: TGTGCCAGCAGTTTCCCACTAGCGGGAGAGGAGACCCAGTACTTC. Protein product: CASSFPLAGEETQYF.

The rearrangement uses TRBV5-4 and TRBJ1-2; 9 nucleotides agree with TRBD1. The CDR3 consists of 14 residues. Germline V gene sequence: CDR1 SGHNT, CDR2 YYREEE (reference sequence). V lost 3 bases and J lost 5; bases outside the gene matches: 5. The DNA for the CDR3 is TGTGCCAGCAGCTCACAGGGGGCGAATTATGGCTACACCTTC. Translating gives CASSSQGANYGYTF.

V usage is TRBV29-1 and J usage is TRBJ1-1; TRBD1 agrees at 7 bases. The CDR3 loop spans 15 amino acids. Germline V CDR1 and CDR2: SQVTM, ANQGSEA. The ends lost 3 bases at V and 4 bases at J; junction bases unmatched: 11. The chain's CDR3 is CSVENFLQGSTEAFF. The CDR3, as DNA: TGCAGCGTTGAGAACTTCCTACAGGGGTCCACTGAAGCTTTCTTT.

This sequence joins TRBV19 and TRBJ1-1; 10 nucleotides match TRBD1. The V and J ends lost 1 base and 5 bases, in that order; junction bases with no gene match: 19. Germline V CDR1 and CDR2: LNHDA, SQIVND (reference sequence). The CDR3 has 20 residues. Here the CDR3 DNA reads TGTGCCAGTAGTATAGGCCCCCAAGGGACAGGGGAGTTAGCGAGGACTGAAGCTTTCTTT. This codes for CASSIGPQGTGELARTEAFF. The complete variable domain, with remaining parts taken from reference TRBV19 and TRBJ1-1, reads DGGITQSPKYLFRKEGQNVTLSCEQNLNHDAMYWYRQDPGQGLRLIYYSQIVNDFQKGDIAEGYSVSREKKESFPLTVTSAQKNPTAFYLCASSIGPQGTGELARTEAFFGQGTRLTVV.

This chain links TRBV3-1 (or the pseudogene TRBV3-2) with TRBJ2-3; D not certain. CDR1 and CDR2 from the germline V gene are LGHDT and YNNKEL (reference sequence). There are 12 residues in the CDR3. The V and J ends lost 1 base and 5 bases respectively, with 4 bases between them. As DNA, the CDR3 is TGTGCCAGCAGCCAAGTTAGAGATACGCAGTATTTT. The encoded protein is CASSQVRDTQYF.

This CDR3 is CASAFKPGGEQYF. The DNA of the CDR3 is TGTGCCAGCGCGTTCAAACCCGGGGGGGAGCAGTACTTC. This chain uses TRBV27 with TRBJ2-7; TRBD2 aligns across 7 bases. The CDR3 runs 13 residues. The V gene's germline CDR1 is MNHEY and CDR2 SMNVEV (reference sequence). V was clipped by 8 bases and J by 7 bases; unmatched bases: 11.

This clone was found once. The CDR3 here is CAWSVQVYEKLFF. The CDR3 region has the DNA TGTGCCTGGAGTGTACAGGTATATGAAAAACTGTTTTTT. This chain connects TRBV30 to TRBJ1-4, with a tentative D call TRBD1 (5 bases). Between the trimmed V and J ends, which lost 0 bases and 6 bases, there was a span of 8 bases. The germline gives CDR1 GTSNPN, CDR2 SVGIG (reference sequence). The CDR3 is 13 residues long.